The next 22 T cell receptor beta chains were all read from a single sample in a study of cytomegalovirus exposure and HLA in healthy donors. This PCR relied on a set of 60 Vbeta primers and 13 Jbeta primers. Method: immunoSEQ multiplex PCR; TCRdb's copy keeps in-frame clones and lacks some. In the table there are 150,000 to 200,000 clones, about three quarters of which are singletons. The sample was PBMCs. All receptors derive from a woman aged 35 to 49 in good health and CMV-seropositive.

This chain joins TRBV28 and TRBJ1-1; a weak D match, TRBD1 (6 bases). There are 16 residues in the CDR3. Deletions cut 6 bases from V and 0 bases from J, with 17 bases between. The germline CDR1 and CDR2 sequences are MDHEN and SYDVKM. The chain's CDR3 is CASRVDSLPMNTEAFF. CDR3 nucleotide sequence: TGTGCCAGCAGGGTGGACAGCTTACCTATGAACACTGAAGCTTTCTTT.

This clone was counted only a few times. This chain links TRBV5-8 with TRBJ2-3; TRBD2 is a possible D gene (6 bases). Germline loops: CDR1 SGHTS, CDR2 YDEGEE. The CDR3 extends over 16 amino acids. V lost 6 bases and J 3 bases, leaving 20 bases between the germline ends. CDR3 amino acids: CASITGLGGLTDTQYF. The CDR3 nucleotides are TGTGCCAGCATCACCGGTTTGGGGGGATTAACAGATACGCAGTATTTT.

The chain links TRBV7-2 to TRBJ2-1; 8 bases match TRBD2. V trimming: 5 bases; J trimming: 9 bases; junction bases outside the gene matches: 6. Germline lookup yields CDR1 SGHTA and CDR2 FQGNSA. The CDR3 sequence is 13 residues long. The CDR3 DNA sequence: TGTGCCAGCAGCCCCCAGCGGGAGTCTGAGCAGTTCTTC. Its protein is CASSPQRESEQFF.

The chain is built from TRBV28 and TRBJ1-1; D possibly corresponds to TRBD1 (6 bases). The CDR3 has 11 amino acids. Trimming took 3 bases from V and 10 from J, leaving 9 bases between them. Germline V gives CDR1 MDHEN, CDR2 SYDVKM. CDR3 sequence reads: CASSFLQGAFF. The CDR3 DNA is TGTGCCAGCAGTTTTTTACAGGGAGCTTTCTTT. The full variable domain, rest sourced from reference TRBV28 and TRBJ1-1, is DVKVTQSSRYLVKRTGEKVFLECVQDMDHENMFWYRQDPGLGLRLIYFSYDVKMKEKGDIPEGYSVSREKKERFSLILESASTNQTSMYLCASSFLQGAFFGQGTRLTVV.

The chain carries TRBV27 and TRBJ1-2; the D gene is possibly TRBD1 (6 bases). Trimming removed 5 bases from V and 6 bases from J, with 25 bases in between. This CDR3 has 17 residues. Germline CDR1 MNHEY, CDR2 SMNVEV (reference sequence). The CDR3 spells CASSLRMGTPKAHGYTF. CDR3 nucleotides: TGTGCCAGCAGTCTGCGAATGGGGACACCCAAAGCGCATGGCTACACCTTC.

V and J are TRBV30 and TRBJ1-1, with D possibly being TRBD1 (5 bases). The CDR3 covers 13 residues. The V gene lost 2 bases and the J gene lost 5 bases, with 12 bases spanning the gap. The V gene's germline CDR1 is GTSNPN and CDR2 SVGIG (reference sequence). The CDR3 DNA follows: TGTGCCTGGAGTTCCCAGGGCGGTACTGAAGCTTTCTTT. Its protein product is CAWSSQGGTEAFF.

This clone showed up just a few times. This chain links TRBV19 with TRBJ1-4; no clear D. Germline CDR1 and CDR2: LNHDA and SQIVND (reference sequence). This CDR3 has 14 residues. Trimming took 3 bases from V and 7 from J, leaving 12 bases between them. CDR3 protein: CASSIRLSSEKLFF. CDR3 nucleotide sequence: TGTGCCAGTAGTATTCGACTTAGCTCTGAAAAACTGTTTTTT.

Of note for this clone: One end of the junction varies from germline; a read error may be responsible. This sample also contains other DNA sequences that code for the same CDR3. The J gene is TRBJ1-2, the V gene TRBV7-2; TRBD1 matches 7 bases. The CDR3 runs 14 residues. CDR1 SGHTA and CDR2 FQGNSA come from the germline V gene. The DNA for the CDR3 is TGCGCCAGCAGCTTAGAGGGGGCAAACTATGGCTACACCTTC. Its translation: CASSLEGANYGYTF.

This chain joins TRBV5-1 and TRBJ2-3, with a weak D call TRBD2 (6 bases). Germline V CDR1 and CDR2: SGHRS, YFSETQ. V was shortened by 4 bases and J by 4 bases, with 13 bases between the two germline ends. This CDR3 comprises 14 residues. The CDR3 sequence is CASSLGREADTQYF. The CDR3 DNA reads as TGCGCCAGCAGCCTGGGTAGGGAGGCAGATACGCAGTATTTT.

The chain is built from TRBV10-2 and TRBJ2-1; a weak D match, TRBD2 (6 bases). V lost 4 bases and J 8 bases, leaving 12 bases between the germline ends. The germline V gene encodes CDR1 WSHSY and CDR2 SAAADI. The CDR3 runs to 13 residues. This CDR3 reads CASSGAGLDEQFF. CDR3 DNA: TGCGCCAGCAGTGGGGCGGGGTTGGATGAGCAGTTCTTC.

The rearrangement joins TRBV7-2 to TRBJ1-1, with TRBD1 matching over 7 bases. CDR3 length: 15 amino acids. Per germline, CDR1 SGHTA and CDR2 FQGNSA. After removal of 5 bases from V and 2 bases from J, the junction contained 8 bases not matched to a gene. CDR3 in DNA: TGTGCCAGCAGCCCGAGGACAGGAATAAACACTGAAGCTTTCTTT. Protein sequence: CASSPRTGINTEAFF.

The chain's CDR3 is CASSPNRESGNTIYF. The CDR3 nucleotides are TGTGCCAGCTCACCTAACAGGGAATCTGGAAACACCATATATTTT. The chain is built from TRBV18 and TRBJ1-3, with D perhaps TRBD1 (6 bases). The CDR3 extends over 15 amino acids. V dropped 3 bases and J dropped 1 base, with 10 bases sitting between them. In germline, CDR1 is KGHSH, CDR2 LQKENI.

The chain couples TRBV2 to TRBJ2-7; D is perhaps TRBD1 (6 bases). V was trimmed by 5 bases and J by 3 bases, leaving 8 bases between them. The CDR3 spans 12 residues. CDR1 and CDR2 from the germline V gene are SNHLY and FYNNEI. In DNA form, the CDR3 reads TGTGCCAGCAGTCTGACAGGCTACGAGCAGTACTTC. The encoded protein is CASSLTGYEQYF. Filled out from reference TRBV2 and TRBJ2-7, the complete variable domain reads EPEVTQTPSHQVTQMGQEVILRCVPISNHLYFYWYRQILGQKVEFLVSFYNNEISEKSEIFDDQFSVERPDGSNFTLKIRSTKLEDSAMYFCASSLTGYEQYFGPGTRLTVT.

The V gene is TRBV18, the J gene TRBJ1-4, with 11 bases aligning to TRBD1. The CDR3 consists of 15 residues. V trimming: 0 bases; J trimming: 7 bases; junction bases outside the gene matches: 1. The V gene's germline CDR1 is KGHSH and CDR2 LQKENI. CDR3 sequence reads: CASSPPGQGGEKLFF. In DNA, the CDR3 is TGTGCCAGCTCACCACCGGGACAGGGGGGTGAAAAACTGTTTTTT. The whole variable domain, remainder taken from reference TRBV18 and TRBJ1-4, is NAGVMQNPRHLVRRRGQEARLRCSPMKGHSHVYWYRQLPEEGLKFMVYLQKENIIDESGMPKERFSAEFPKEGPSILRIQQVVRGDSAAYFCASSPPGQGGEKLFFGSGTQLSVL.

The V gene is TRBV9, the J gene TRBJ1-3; 8 nucleotides align to TRBD1. With 1 base clipped from V and 4 bases from J, the junction kept 7 bases outside the gene matches. The CDR3 totals 16 residues. From germline, CDR1 is SGDLS and CDR2 YYNGEE. In nucleotides, the CDR3 is TGTGCCAGCAGCGTATCCTCGACAGGGGCCGGAAACACCATATATTTT. Protein sequence: CASSVSSTGAGNTIYF.

The V call is TRBV5-5, the J call TRBJ1-1, with D possibly being TRBD1 (6 bases). The V end lost 4 bases, the J end lost 7 bases, and 17 bases lay between the germline ends. In germline, CDR1 is SGHKS, CDR2 YYEKEE (reference sequence). The CDR3 has 14 residues. CDR3 in DNA: TGTGCCAGCAGCCGAGGCGGGGGGCAGGGTGAAGCTTTCTTT. This translates into CASSRGGGQGEAFF.

The gene calls are TRBV5-1 and TRBJ2-5, with 8 bases aligning to TRBD1. This CDR3 contains 14 residues. J was trimmed by 2 bases and V by 4 bases; bases with no gene match: 4. Germline V lookup: CDR1 SGHRS, CDR2 YFSETQ. The CDR3 nucleotides are TGCGCCAGCAGCGACGGACAGGGACAAGAGACCCAGTACTTC. Residues: CASSDGQGQETQYF.

The chain recombines TRBV5-5 with TRBJ2-2; tentative D call: TRBD1 (5 bases). Germline V CDR1 and CDR2: SGHKS, YYEKEE (reference sequence). Trimming took 0 bases from V and 4 from J, leaving 13 bases between them. The CDR3 sequence is 16 residues long. CDR3 sequence (DNA): TGTGCCAGCAGCTTGGCGGGCAGGGTGGGCACCGGGGAGCTGTTTTTT. Its translation is CASSLAGRVGTGELFF.

V and J are TRBV5-6 and TRBJ2-3; 8 bases are a match to TRBD2. The CDR3 runs 16 residues. The trim removed 4 bases at V and 2 bases at J, leaving 9 bases unmatched. Per the germline V gene, CDR1 is SGHDT and CDR2 is YYEEEE. The CDR3 sequence is CASSPLAGGTTDTQYF. CDR3 sequence (DNA): TGTGCCAGCAGCCCGCTAGCGGGTGGGACCACAGATACGCAGTATTTT.

A single count supports this clone. The J gene is TRBJ1-2, the V gene TRBV6-6, with unresolved D. This CDR3 is 14 amino acids long. V lost 2 bases and J lost 3, with 10 bases in between. Germline V CDR1 and CDR2: MNHNY, SVGAGI (reference sequence). As DNA, the CDR3 is TGTGCCAGCAGTTACCCTGGAGCGGACTATGGCTACACCTTC. Its translation: CASSYPGADYGYTF.

The gene calls are TRBV19 and TRBJ1-5, with D tentatively TRBD1 (6 bases). CDR1 and CDR2 from the germline V gene are LNHDA and SQIVND (reference sequence). CDR3 size: 16 residues. The germline V and J ends were trimmed by 2 bases and 1 base, with 12 bases remaining between them. CDR3 nucleotide sequence: TGTGCCAGTAGTATACTCCGAACAGGGAGCAATCAGCCCCAGCATTTT. Protein sequence: CASSILRTGSNQPQHF.

The chain carries TRBV6-5 and TRBJ1-4; no clear D. The CDR3 extends over 13 amino acids. The germline V and J ends were trimmed by 4 bases and 6 bases, with 9 bases remaining between them. Germline-derived CDR1 and CDR2 are MNHEY and SVGAGI. The DNA for the CDR3 is TGTGCCAGCAGTTGGAAGGGAGATGAAAAACTGTTTTTT. Translated, it gives CASSWKGDEKLFF.